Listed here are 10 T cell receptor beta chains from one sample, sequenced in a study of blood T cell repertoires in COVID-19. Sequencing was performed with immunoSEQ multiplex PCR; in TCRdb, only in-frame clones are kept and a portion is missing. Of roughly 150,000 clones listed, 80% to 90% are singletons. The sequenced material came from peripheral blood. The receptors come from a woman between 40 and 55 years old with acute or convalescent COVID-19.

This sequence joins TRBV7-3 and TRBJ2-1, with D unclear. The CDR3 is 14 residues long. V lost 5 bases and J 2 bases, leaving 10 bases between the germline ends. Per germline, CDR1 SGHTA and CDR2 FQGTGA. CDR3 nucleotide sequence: TGTGCCAGCAGCCCCCGTGACACCTACAATGAGCAGTTCTTC. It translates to CASSPRDTYNEQFF.

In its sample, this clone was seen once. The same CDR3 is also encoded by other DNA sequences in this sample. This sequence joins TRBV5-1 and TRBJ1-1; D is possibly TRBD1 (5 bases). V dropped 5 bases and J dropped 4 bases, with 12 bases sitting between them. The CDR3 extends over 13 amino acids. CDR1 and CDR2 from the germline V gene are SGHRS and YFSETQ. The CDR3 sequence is CASRNTGGTEAFF. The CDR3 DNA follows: TGCGCCAGCAGAAATACGGGGGGCACTGAAGCTTTCTTT.

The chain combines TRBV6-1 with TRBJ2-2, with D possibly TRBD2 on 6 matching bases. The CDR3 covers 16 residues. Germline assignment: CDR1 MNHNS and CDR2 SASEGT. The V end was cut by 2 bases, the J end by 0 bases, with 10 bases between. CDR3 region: CASSESREANTGELFF. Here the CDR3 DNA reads TGTGCCAGCAGTGAAAGCAGGGAGGCGAACACCGGGGAGCTGTTTTTT.

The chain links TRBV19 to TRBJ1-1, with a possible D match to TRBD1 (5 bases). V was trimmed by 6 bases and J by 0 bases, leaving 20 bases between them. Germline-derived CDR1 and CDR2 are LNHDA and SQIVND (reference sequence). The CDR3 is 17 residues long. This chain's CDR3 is CASRRGVGNDLNTEAFF. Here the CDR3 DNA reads TGTGCCAGTAGGCGGGGGGTAGGTAACGATTTGAACACTGAAGCTTTCTTT.

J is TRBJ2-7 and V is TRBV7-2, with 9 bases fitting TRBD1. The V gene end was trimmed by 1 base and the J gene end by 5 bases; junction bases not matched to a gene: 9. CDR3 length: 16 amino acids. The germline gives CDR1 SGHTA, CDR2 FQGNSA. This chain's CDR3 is CASSLGDRVTLDEQYF. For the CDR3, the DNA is TGTGCCAGCAGCTTAGGGGACAGGGTAACTTTGGACGAGCAGTACTTC.

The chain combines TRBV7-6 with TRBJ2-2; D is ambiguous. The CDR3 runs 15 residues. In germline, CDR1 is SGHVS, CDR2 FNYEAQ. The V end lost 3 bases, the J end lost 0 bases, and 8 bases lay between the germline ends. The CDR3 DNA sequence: TGTGCCAGCAGCTTCGGGTTTTCGAACACCGGGGAGCTGTTTTTT. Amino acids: CASSFGFSNTGELFF.

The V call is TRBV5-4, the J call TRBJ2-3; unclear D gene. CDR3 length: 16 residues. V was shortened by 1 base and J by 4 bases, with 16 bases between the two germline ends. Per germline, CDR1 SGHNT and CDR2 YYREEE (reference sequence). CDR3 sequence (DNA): TGTGCCAGCAGCTTGATTACGGGTAGAGCGCCAGATACGCAGTATTTT. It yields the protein CASSLITGRAPDTQYF.

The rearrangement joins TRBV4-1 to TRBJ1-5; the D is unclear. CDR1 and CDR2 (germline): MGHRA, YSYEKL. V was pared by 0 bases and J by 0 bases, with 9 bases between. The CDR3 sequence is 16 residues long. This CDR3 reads CASSQELSYSNQPQHF. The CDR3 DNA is TGCGCCAGCAGCCAAGAACTGTCGTATAGCAATCAGCCCCAGCATTTT.

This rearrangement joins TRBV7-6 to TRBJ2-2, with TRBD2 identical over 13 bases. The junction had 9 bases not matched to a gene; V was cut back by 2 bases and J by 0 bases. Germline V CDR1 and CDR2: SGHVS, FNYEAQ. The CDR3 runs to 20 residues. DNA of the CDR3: TGTGCCAGCAGCTTACTTCCCAGGACTAGCGGGAGACCGAACACCGGGGAGCTGTTTTTT. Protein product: CASSLLPRTSGRPNTGELFF.

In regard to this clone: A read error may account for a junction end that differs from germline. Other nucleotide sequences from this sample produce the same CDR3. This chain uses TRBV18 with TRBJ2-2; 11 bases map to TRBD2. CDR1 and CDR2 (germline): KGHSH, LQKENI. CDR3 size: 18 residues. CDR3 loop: CASSPVASGGPNTGELFF. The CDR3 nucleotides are TGTGCCAGCTCACCGGTCGCTAGCGGGGGGCCGAACACCGGGGAACTGTTTTTT.